Listed here are 17 T cell receptor beta chains from one sample, sequenced in a study of regulatory T cells in long-lasting Graves disease. TCR beta libraries were built with iRepertoire HTBI primers and Arm-PCR of CDR3 regions. One entry per CDR3 protein, called by TCRdb with MiXCR from the multiplex PCR reads. The table records 380,000 or so distinct CDR3 sequences, around 15% of them present only once. As to time point: newly diagnosed GD, antithyroid drugs for less than 3 months. The TCR library was made from RNA extracted from PBMCs. These data also featured in a second study, about T cells in Graves' hyperthyroidism and ophthalmopathy.

The sequenced sample was peripheral blood mononuclear cells (PBMCs), obtained at new diagnosis, from a patient treated with antithyroid drugs. The source of these receptors is a woman younger than 30 with Graves disease.

This clonotype was picked up many times. The chain joins TRBV6-5 to TRBJ2-2; D perhaps matches TRBD1 (6 bases). V dropped 4 bases and J dropped 1 base, with 16 bases sitting between them. This CDR3 comprises 17 residues. CDR1 and CDR2 from the germline V gene are MNHEY and SVGAGI. CDR3 region: CASSSHRVRGNTGELFF. The DNA of the CDR3 is TGTGCCAGCAGTTCCCACAGGGTGAGGGGGAACACCGGGGAGCTGTTTTTT.

With respect to this clonotype: A much larger clone sits a single nucleotide away, making a read error possible. The J gene is TRBJ2-1, the V gene TRBV3-1; maybe TRBD2 (5 bases). Germline CDR1 is LGHDT and CDR2 is YNNKEL (reference sequence). The CDR3 is made up of 16 amino acids. CDR3 bases: TGTGCCAGCAGCCAAGGTGCCAGCGGTTCCTACGATGAGCAGTTCTTC. This sequence encodes CASSQGASGSYDEQFF.

The chain has TRBV6-5 and TRBJ2-1, with 9 bases aligning to TRBD1. V lost 2 bases and J lost 7; bases outside the gene matches: 6. Germline assignment: CDR1 MNHEY and CDR2 SVGAGI. This CDR3 is 15 amino acids long. The CDR3 DNA reads TGTGCCAGCAGTTACGGGACAGGGTTGCGGAATGAGCAGTTCTTC. Translating it yields CASSYGTGLRNEQFF.

This clonotype has ten or more counts. The V gene is TRBV2, the J gene TRBJ1-6; D gene unclear. Germline CDR1 is SNHLY and CDR2 is FYNNEI. The V end lost 1 base, the J end lost 6 bases, and 10 bases lay between the germline ends. There are 15 residues in the CDR3. The CDR3 reads CASSEGREANSPLHF. The DNA of the CDR3 is TGTGCCAGCAGTGAAGGACGGGAAGCTAATTCACCCCTCCACTTT.

This clonotype was counted a few times. This chain links TRBV20-1 with TRBJ1-5; D not resolved. V was pared by 5 bases and J by 3 bases, with 5 bases between. This CDR3 is 11 amino acids long. Germline CDR1 reads DFQATT; CDR2 reads SNEGSKA (reference sequence). The CDR3 sequence is CSAGDNQPQHF. The DNA for the CDR3 is TGCAGTGCTGGGGACAATCAGCCCCAGCATTTT.

This clonotype has a count of ten or more. This chain's CDR3 is CASSFPGTNTEAFF. CDR3 nucleotide sequence: TGTGCCAGCAGTTTTCCGGGGACGAACACTGAAGCTTTCTTT. The genes are TRBV6-2 or TRBV6-3 and TRBJ1-1; D might be TRBD1 (5 bases). CDR3 length equals 14 residues. CDR1 and CDR2 from the germline V gene are MNHEY and SVGEGT. Trimming cost V 4 bases and J 1 base, with 10 bases left between them.

The chain couples TRBV4-1 to TRBJ1-2; TRBD1 is a possible D gene (5 bases). The V gene lost 4 bases and the J gene lost 4 bases, with 10 bases spanning the gap. The length of the CDR3 is 13 residues. The germline CDR1 and CDR2 sequences are MGHRA and YSYEKL. CDR3 protein: CASSPAGVYGYTF. The DNA for the CDR3 is TGCGCCAGCAGCCCGGCGGGGGTCTATGGCTACACCTTC.

There are many counts of this clonotype. The chain uses TRBV28 and TRBJ2-7, with D perhaps being TRBD1 or TRBD2 (5 bases each). Germline V lookup: CDR1 MDHEN, CDR2 SYDVKM. The CDR3 contains 18 residues. The V end was cut by 6 bases, the J end by 2 bases, with 26 bases between. CDR3 sequence reads: CASRPWGLGGRATYEQYF. The CDR3 region has the DNA TGTGCCAGCAGGCCATGGGGGTTAGGCGGGCGGGCGACCTACGAGCAGTACTTC.

There are many counts of this clonotype. The chain joins TRBV9 to TRBJ2-3; 10 bases agree with TRBD1. This CDR3 comprises 15 residues. V gave up 0 bases and J gave up 3 bases; unmatched junction bases: 1. Germline-derived CDR1 and CDR2 are SGDLS and YYNGEE. As DNA, the CDR3 is TGTGCCAGCAGCGTAGTGGGACAGGGGACAGATACGCAGTATTTT. Amino acid sequence: CASSVVGQGTDTQYF.

At least ten counts were recorded for this clonotype. The genes are TRBV18 and TRBJ1-1; possible D gene TRBD1, 5 bases. Germline CDR1 is KGHSH and CDR2 is LQKENI. CDR3 length equals 15 residues. The ends were cut back, 3 bases at V and 5 bases at J, with 16 bases in the middle. The CDR3 region has the DNA TGTGCCAGCTCACCCAGGGACCTCCCGGGAACTGAAGCTTTCTTT. This translates into CASSPRDLPGTEAFF.

The chain combines TRBV19 with TRBJ2-2; 7 bases are a match to TRBD2. Unmatched junction bases numbered 16, after V lost 5 bases and J lost 4 bases. CDR3 length: 18 amino acids. Germline-derived CDR1 and CDR2 are LNHDA and SQIVND (reference sequence). DNA of the CDR3: TGTGCCAGTAGTGTGCCGGAGCGGGACTGGCTATCCACCGGGGAGCTGTTTTTT. Its protein product is CASSVPERDWLSTGELFF.

The genes are TRBV2 and TRBJ2-2, with 10 bases that match TRBD2. The germline CDR1 and CDR2 sequences are SNHLY and FYNNEI. The V gene end was trimmed by 3 bases and the J gene end by 1 base; junction bases not matched to a gene: 2. The CDR3 runs to 16 residues. CDR3 region: CASSDEREGNTGELFF. CDR3 in DNA: TGTGCCAGCAGTGACGAGCGGGAGGGGAACACCGGGGAGCTGTTTTTT.

The chain couples TRBV6-1 to TRBJ2-1; D not resolved. The germline V gene encodes CDR1 MNHNS and CDR2 SASEGT. Trimming left V 9 bases short and J 0 bases short, with 6 bases between. The CDR3 contains 12 residues. The CDR3 DNA reads as TGTGCCAGTAGGTCCTCCTACAATGAGCAGTTCTTC. This encodes CASRSSYNEQFF.

This clonotype appeared many times. The CDR3 region is CASSLDGDEQFF. The DNA for the CDR3 is TGTGCCAGCAGCTTAGACGGGGATGAGCAGTTCTTC. The chain uses TRBV7-2 and TRBJ2-1; maybe TRBD2 (5 bases). Trimming pared 1 base from V and 8 bases from J, leaving 6 bases between. The CDR3 has 12 amino acids. CDR1 and CDR2 from the germline V gene are SGHTA and FQGNSA.

V is TRBV29-1 and J is TRBJ1-2; the D gene is possibly TRBD1 (6 bases). The CDR3 has 14 amino acids. The ends were cut back, 3 bases at V and 5 bases at J, with 16 bases in the middle. Germline V gene data show CDR1 as SQVTM and CDR2 as ANQGSEA. DNA of the CDR3: TGCAGCGTTGAGGGAATCGGACAGCTGTATGGCTACACCTTC. Residues: CSVEGIGQLYGYTF. Full variable domain (outside the CDR3, taken from reference TRBV29-1 and TRBJ1-2): SAVISQKPSRDICQRGTSLTIQCQVDSQVTMMFWYRQQPGQSLTLIATANQGSEATYESGFVIDKFPISRPNLTFSTLTVSNMSPEDSSIYLCSVEGIGQLYGYTFGSGTRLTVV.

This clonotype was recorded many times. CDR3 in DNA: TGCGCCAGCACCGGGTTAACCGGGGAGCTGTTTTTT. Translated, it gives CASTGLTGELFF. The chain couples TRBV5-1 to TRBJ2-2; no clear D gene. There are 12 residues in the CDR3. Trimming took 6 bases from V and 5 from J, leaving 8 bases between them. The germline V gene encodes CDR1 SGHRS and CDR2 YFSETQ.

This clonotype was seen many times. The V call is TRBV18, the J call TRBJ1-1, with TRBD1 as a possible D gene (5 bases). This CDR3 comprises 12 residues. Per germline, CDR1 KGHSH and CDR2 LQKENI. V was pared by 2 bases and J by 11 bases, with 12 bases between. The CDR3 region is CASSPDSRGAFF. The CDR3 DNA reads as TGTGCCAGCTCACCAGACTCTCGGGGGGCTTTCTTT.